The rows below give T cell receptor beta chains drawn from one sample of a study of vaccination and CD4 T cells after COVID-19. These receptors' targets are unknown. One entry per CDR3 protein results from TCRdb running MiXCR on the PCR reads. The repertoire holds around 8,200 distinct CDR3 sequences, with about three quarters as singletons. Sequenced input: CD4+ T cells from blood, cultured in vitro. The receptors were gathered from a human donor who had recovered from COVID-19. CDR3s include the opening cysteine and the closing phenylalanine or tryptophan. D genes are given only for firm matches. The size of a clone is reported for some rows only, either as once, few or many, or as a class for expanded clones.

>TRBJ1-2|NA|TRBV20-1|NA
TGCAGTGCTCCCGCCAGAAACAACTATGGCTACACCTTC
CSAPARNNYGYTF
>TRBJ1-5|NA|TRBV20-1|NA
TGCAGTGCTACGAAGGGGAAGGGCAATCAGCCCCAGCATTTT
CSATKGKGNQPQHF
>TRBJ1-1|NA|TRBV5-4|NA
TGTGCCAGCAGCTCGAGAATGAACACTGAAGCTTTCTTT
CASSSRMNTEAFF
>TRBJ2-7|once|TRBV20-1|NA
TGCAGTGCTCGGAGGGCAGGGGGACACTCTCTCTACGAGCAGTACTTC
CSARRAGGHSLYEQYF
>TRBJ1-1|NA|TRBV6-1|NA
TGTGCCAGCAGACAGGGACAGAACACTGAAGCTTTCTTT
CASRQGQNTEAFF
>TRBJ1-3|NA|TRBV7-6|NA
TGTGCCAGCAGCGTAGGACCCTCCTCTGGAAACACCATATATTTT
CASSVGPSSGNTIYF
>TRBJ1-2|NA|TRBV4-1|NA
TGCGCCAGCAGCCAAGAACGACAGCCATATGGCTACACCTTC
CASSQERQPYGYTF
>TRBJ1-6|NA|TRBV6-5|NA
TGTGCCAGCAGTTACACAGGCGTCAATTCACCCCTCCACTTT
CASSYTGVNSPLHF
>TRBJ1-1|NA|TRBV7-9|NA
TGCGCCAGCAGCATAGCGGGCGGCAGGGCGAACACTGAAGCTTTCTTT
CASSIAGGRANTEAFF
>TRBJ1-4|NA|TRBV20-1|NA
TGCAGTGCTAGGGATGGAAACAGGGTAGGCGAAAAACTGTTTTTT
CSARDGNRVGEKLFF
>TRBJ1-1|NA|TRBV19|NA
TGTGCCACCTCTCGGAGGGATCCGAACACTGAAGCTTTCTTT
CATSRRDPNTEAFF
>TRBJ2-3|NA|TRBV7-6|NA
TGTGCCAGCAGCTCCGGATTATCCGGAGATACGCAGTATTTT
CASSSGLSGDTQYF
>TRBJ1-1|few|TRBV7-9|NA
TGTGCCAGCAGCTTAGATTCGGACGGGGAAGCTTTCTTT
CASSLDSDGEAFF
>TRBJ1-2|NA|TRBV7-8|NA
TGTGCCAGCAGCCTCACCGCGGGCTATGGCTACACCTTC
CASSLTAGYGYTF
>TRBJ1-2|NA|TRBV6-2/TRBV6-3|NA
TGTGCCAGCAGTAACACGGTTGGGGGCGCGGAAGGCTACACCTTC
CASSNTVGGAEGYTF
>TRBJ1-6|NA|TRBV20-1|NA
TGCAGTGCTCCCAGACCCAGAGATACCCTCCACTTT
CSAPRPRDTLHF
>TRBJ2-5|few|TRBV5-4|TRBD1
TGTGCCAGCAGCCGGACAGGGGAAGAGACCCAGTACTTC
CASSRTGEETQYF
>TRBJ2-7|once|TRBV6-1|NA
TGTGCCAGCACAGAAGGGGGGCTCACCTACGAGCAGTACTTC
CASTEGGLTYEQYF
>TRBJ1-6|NA|TRBV7-2|NA
TGTGCCAGCAGCTTAAGGGTCCCCGCGGGTAATTCACCCCTCCACTTT
CASSLRVPAGNSPLHF
>TRBJ2-2|NA|TRBV7-2|NA
TGTGCCAGCAGCTTCAAGGGGACAAGGAACACCGGGGAGCTGTTTTTT
CASSFKGTRNTGELFF
>TRBJ1-1|NA|TRBV27|NA
TGTGCCAGCAGATATGGGGGAGTTGGCACTGAAGCTTTCTTT
CASRYGGVGTEAFF
>TRBJ1-2|NA|TRBV12-3/TRBV12-4|NA
TGTGCCAGCAGTTTAGCGAGGAACAGGGACGGCTACACCTTC
CASSLARNRDGYTF
>TRBJ1-1|NA|TRBV20-1|TRBD1
TGCAGTGCTCCCTGGACAGGGCGGACTGAAGCTTTCTTT
CSAPWTGRTEAFF
>TRBJ1-5|NA|TRBV30|NA
TGTGCCTGGGCGGGGCAGGGGAATCAGCCCCAGCATTTT
CAWAGQGNQPQHF
>TRBJ2-1|NA|TRBV6-1|NA
TGTGCCAGCAGCGGGGGAGGCCCGAGCTCCTACAATGAGCAGTTCTTC
CASSGGGPSSYNEQFF
>TRBJ1-2|NA|TRBV6-1|NA
TGTGCCAGCAGTGAAGCGCTCGGACCCGGCAGTGGCTACACCTTC
CASSEALGPGSGYTF
>TRBJ2-3|NA|TRBV4-2|NA
TGTGCCAGCAGCCAAGGGGCTAGCGTAGATACGCAGTATTTT
CASSQGASVDTQYF
>TRBJ2-2|NA|TRBV6-1|NA
TGTGCCATGATTGGGGCCACGAACACCGGGGAGCTGTTTTTT
CAMIGATNTGELFF
>TRBJ1-2|NA|TRBV20-1|NA
TGCAGAGCCGGGGGGCGGTATGGCTACACCTTC
CRAGGRYGYTF
>TRBJ1-1|NA|TRBV24-1|NA
TGTGCCACCAGTGTTAAGTGGAGGGGGTTGAACACTGAAGCTTTCTTT
CATSVKWRGLNTEAFF
>TRBJ2-1|few|TRBV6-1|NA
TGTGCCAGCAGCCCAACACCTTCGAGCTCCTACAATGAGCAGTTCTTC
CASSPTPSSSYNEQFF
>TRBJ1-2|NA|TRBV20-1|NA
TGCAGTGCTGCGTCCGGGACTACTGATGGCTACACCTTC
CSAASGTTDGYTF
>TRBJ2-5|NA|TRBV2|NA
TGTGCCAGCAGTGAAGGAGAGAGTGGGACCCAGTACTTC
CASSEGESGTQYF
>TRBJ1-6|NA|TRBV18|NA
TGTGCCAGCTCACCGGGAGATTATAATTCACCCCTCCACTTT
CASSPGDYNSPLHF
>TRBJ2-2|NA|TRBV25-1|TRBD1
TGTGCCAGCAGTGAGGCCAGGGGGTACACCGGGGAGCTGTTTTTT
CASSEARGYTGELFF
>TRBJ2-1|NA|TRBV6-2/TRBV6-3|NA
TGTGCCAGCAGTTACGCCAGAAGGTACAATGAGCAGTTCTTC
CASSYARRYNEQFF
>TRBJ1-6|NA|TRBV2|NA
TGTGCCAGCAGTGTGGGGGGGGATTCACCCCTCCACTTT
CASSVGGDSPLHF
>TRBJ1-3|once|TRBV24-1|NA
TGTGCCACCAGTAGGAGCTCTGGAAACACCATATATTTT
CATSRSSGNTIYF
>TRBJ2-2|NA|TRBV2|TRBD2
TGTGCCAGCAGTGAGGGAGGGGACACCGGGGAGCTGTTTTTT
CASSEGGDTGELFF
>TRBJ2-1|few|TRBV5-4|NA
TGTGCCAGCAGCGCTGGACAGTCCCTCGGCAATGAGCAGTTCTTC
CASSAGQSLGNEQFF
>TRBJ1-5|once|TRBV7-2|TRBD1
TGTGCCAGCAGCTCGGGACAGGGCCTTTACAATCAGCCCCAGCATTTT
CASSSGQGLYNQPQHF
>TRBJ2-5|NA|TRBV5-1|TRBD1
TGCGCCAGCAGCTTGAACACAGTCGACAGGGGGGAGACCCAGTACTTC
CASSLNTVDRGETQYF
>TRBJ2-3|NA|TRBV6-1|TRBD1
TGTGCCAGCAGGACGACAGGGGGGTCCGATACGCAGTATTTT
CASRTTGGSDTQYF
>TRBJ2-3|NA|TRBV2|NA
TGTGCCAGCAGTGTACAGGGAGATACGCAGTATTTT
CASSVQGDTQYF
>TRBJ2-2|NA|TRBV20-1|NA
TGCAGTGCTAGGGCGTATAGTGGTGCCGGGGAGCTGTTTTTT
CSARAYSGAGELFF
>TRBJ1-2|NA|TRBV20-1|NA
TGCAGTGCTAGAGATCGTGGGGTCAACTATGGCTACACCTTC
CSARDRGVNYGYTF
>TRBJ1-6|NA|TRBV20-1|NA
TGCAGTGCTAGAGATCGGGGGAGTCTAAATTCACCCCTCCACTTT
CSARDRGSLNSPLHF
>TRBJ1-5|NA|TRBV19|NA
TGTGCCAGTAGTCAAAGCAATCAGCCCCAGCATTTT
CASSQSNQPQHF
>TRBJ2-7|NA|TRBV25-1|NA
TGTGCCAGCGGCCGAAACTACGAGCAGTACTTC
CASGRNYEQYF
>TRBJ2-7|NA|TRBV7-6|NA
TGTGCCAGCAGCTCGGGTGGGCTCGAGCAGTACTTC
CASSSGGLEQYF